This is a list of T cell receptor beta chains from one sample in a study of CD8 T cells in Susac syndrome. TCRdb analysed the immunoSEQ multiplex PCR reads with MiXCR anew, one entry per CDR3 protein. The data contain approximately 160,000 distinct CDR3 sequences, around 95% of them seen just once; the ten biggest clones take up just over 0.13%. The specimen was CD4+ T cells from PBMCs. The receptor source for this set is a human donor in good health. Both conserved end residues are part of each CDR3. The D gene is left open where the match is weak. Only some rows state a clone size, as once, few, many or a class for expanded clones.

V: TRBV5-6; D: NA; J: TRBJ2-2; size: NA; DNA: TGTGCCAGCAGCCCTTTCACCACCGGGGAGCTGTTTTTT; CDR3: CASSPFTTGELFF
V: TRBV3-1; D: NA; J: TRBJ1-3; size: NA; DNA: TGTGCCAGCAGCCAAGGAAGCACTCTCTCTGGAAACACCATATATTTT; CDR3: CASSQGSTLSGNTIYF
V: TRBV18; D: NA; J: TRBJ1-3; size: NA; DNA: TGTGCCAGCTCACCCGGACAGTACTCTGGAAACACCATATATTTT; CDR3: CASSPGQYSGNTIYF
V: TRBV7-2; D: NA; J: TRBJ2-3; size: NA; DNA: TGTGCCAGCAGCTTAAGTAGCGTTAGAGATACGCAGTATTTT; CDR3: CASSLSSVRDTQYF
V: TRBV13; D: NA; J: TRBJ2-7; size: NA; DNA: TGTGCCAGCAGCTTAGCGGGTACGGTCTGGGGCGAGCAGTACTTC; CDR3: CASSLAGTVWGEQYF
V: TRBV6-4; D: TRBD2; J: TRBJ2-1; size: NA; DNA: TGTGCCAGCAGTGAAGGGCTAGCGGGGGGGAAGGAGCAGTTCTTC; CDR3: CASSEGLAGGKEQFF
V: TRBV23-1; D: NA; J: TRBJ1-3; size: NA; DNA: TGCGCCAGCTCATTCGGCCGGGAGCGGGGGGACTCTGGAAACACCATATATTTT; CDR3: CASSFGRERGDSGNTIYF
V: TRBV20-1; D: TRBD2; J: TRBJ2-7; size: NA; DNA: TGCAGTGCTAGAGACTGGAGCGGGGGGGGGAACGAGCAGTACTTC; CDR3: CSARDWSGGGNEQYF
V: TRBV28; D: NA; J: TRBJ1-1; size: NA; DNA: TGTGCCAGCAGTTTCACCAGGGATGGAGCTTTCTTT; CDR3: CASSFTRDGAFF
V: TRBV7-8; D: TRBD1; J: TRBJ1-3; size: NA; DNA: TGTGCCAGCAGCCTAACAGGGGTTGGAAACACCATATATTTT; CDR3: CASSLTGVGNTIYF
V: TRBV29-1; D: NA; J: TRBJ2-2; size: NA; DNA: TGCAGCGTTGTCCCGAACACCGGGGAGCTGTTTTTT; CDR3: CSVVPNTGELFF
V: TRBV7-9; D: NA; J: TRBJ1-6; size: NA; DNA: TGTGCCAGCAGCTTTGGAGACAGGTCAGATTCACCCCTCCACTTT; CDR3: CASSFGDRSDSPLHF
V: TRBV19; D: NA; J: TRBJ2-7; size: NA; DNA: TGTGCCAGTAGCCCACAGGGATGGTCCTACGAGCAGTACTTC; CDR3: CASSPQGWSYEQYF
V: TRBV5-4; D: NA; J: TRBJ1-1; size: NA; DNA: TGTGCCAGCCGAGTTGCGGCTCCAGGGGACACTGAAGCTTTCTTT; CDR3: CASRVAAPGDTEAFF
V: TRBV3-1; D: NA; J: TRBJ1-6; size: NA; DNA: TGTGCCAGCAGCCAAGATGGAGACGCGAGCTCCTATAATTCACCCCTCCACTTT; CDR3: CASSQDGDASSYNSPLHF
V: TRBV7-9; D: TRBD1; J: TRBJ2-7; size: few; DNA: TGTGCCAGCAGCCTTGGACAGGGGAGGGAGCAGTACTTC; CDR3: CASSLGQGREQYF
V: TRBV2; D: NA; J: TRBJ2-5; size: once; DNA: TGTGCCAGCAGTTCCCAGCCGGGGGAGACCCAGTACTTC; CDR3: CASSSQPGETQYF
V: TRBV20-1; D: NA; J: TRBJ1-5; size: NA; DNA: TGCAGTGCAAGTCCGGGGCCGAATCAGCCCCAGCATTTT; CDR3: CSASPGPNQPQHF
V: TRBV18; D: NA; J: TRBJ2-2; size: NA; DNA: TGTGCCAGCTCACCAGCCCAGGGCGGCGGGAACACCGGGGAGCTGTTTTTT; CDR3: CASSPAQGGGNTGELFF
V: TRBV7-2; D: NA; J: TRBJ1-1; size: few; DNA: TGTGCCAGCAGCGCGGGACTGAACACTGAAGCTTTCTTT; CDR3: CASSAGLNTEAFF
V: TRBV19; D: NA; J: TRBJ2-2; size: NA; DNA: TGTGCCAGTAGTATTATTGGGGCAGATTCGAACACCGGGGAGCTGTTTTTT; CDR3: CASSIIGADSNTGELFF
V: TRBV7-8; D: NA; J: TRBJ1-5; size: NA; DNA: TGTGCCAGCAGCTTTACCCGGGCCCCTAGCAATCAGCCCCAGCATTTT; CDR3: CASSFTRAPSNQPQHF
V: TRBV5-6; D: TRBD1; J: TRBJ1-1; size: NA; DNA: TGTGCCAGCAGCTTGGGGACAGGGGGCAAAGCTTTCTTT; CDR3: CASSLGTGGKAFF
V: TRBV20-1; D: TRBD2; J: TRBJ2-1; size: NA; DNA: TGCAGTGCTAGAGTGGGGGGGAGTCTTTTATACAATGAGCAGTTCTTC; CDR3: CSARVGGSLLYNEQFF
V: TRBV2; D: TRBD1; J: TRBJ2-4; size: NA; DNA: TGTGCCAGCCAAGGACAGGTCCTAGGTAACAAAAACATTCAGTACTTC; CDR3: CASQGQVLGNKNIQYF
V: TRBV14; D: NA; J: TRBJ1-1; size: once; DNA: TGTGCCAGCAGCCAACAGGGGCCCACTGAAGCTTTCTTT; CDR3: CASSQQGPTEAFF